A selection of T cell receptor beta chains follows, all from one sample in a study of blood T cell repertoires in COVID-19. Data came from immunoSEQ multiplex PCR; TCRdb stores just in-frame clones and leaves some out. The data show about 350,000 clones, 89% seen once. Sequenced input: peripheral blood. The source of these receptors is a woman aged 55-75 years with COVID-19, enrolled during active disease. Each CDR3 is given with its conserved first and last residue. D genes are given only for firm matches. Some rows have no size entry. The others give once, few or many, or a class for an expanded clone.

>TRBJ1-1|TRBD1|TRBV11-2|-
CASSLVTQGGSTEAFF
TGTGCCAGCAGCTTAGTCACACAGGGGGGAAGTACTGAAGCTTTCTTT
>TRBJ1-2|-|TRBV2|once
CASSDVRGYYGYTF
TGTGCCAGCAGTGACGTCAGGGGTTACTATGGCTACACCTTC
>TRBJ2-3|-|TRBV7-3|-
CASSLGLNTDTQYF
TGTGCCAGCAGCCTTGGGCTAAACACAGATACGCAGTATTTT
>TRBJ2-7|-|TRBV5-1|-
CASSLDTGFYEQYF
TGCGCCAGCAGCTTGGATACAGGCTTCTACGAGCAGTACTTC
>TRBJ1-1|-|TRBV6-5|-
CASSSRGGNLNTEAFF
TGTGCCAGCAGTTCGCGGGGGGGGAACCTGAACACTGAAGCTTTCTTT
>TRBJ1-2|-|TRBV5-1|-
CASSSKEGRSANYGYTF
TGCGCCAGCAGCTCCAAGGAGGGGCGGTCGGCTAACTATGGCTACACCTTC
>TRBJ2-7|-|TRBV5-1|-
CASRNIPSYEQYF
TGCGCCAGCAGAAATATTCCTTCCTACGAGCAGTACTTC
>TRBJ1-2|-|TRBV6-2/TRBV6-3|-
CASSYSEVRRGYGYTF
TGTGCCAGCAGTTACTCGGAGGTCCGGCGGGGCTATGGCTACACCTTC
>TRBJ2-7|TRBD1|TRBV15|-
CATSRTGQSSYEQYF
TGTGCCACCAGCAGAACGGGACAGTCCTCCTACGAGCAGTACTTC
>TRBJ2-2|-|TRBV6-1|-
CASSETRSGELFF
TGTGCCAGCAGTGAAACTAGGAGTGGGGAGCTGTTTTTT
>TRBJ2-7|TRBD2|TRBV7-9|-
CASSLEGGLGDSYEQYF
TGTGCCAGCAGCTTAGAGGGGGGACTAGGCGACTCCTACGAGCAGTACTTC
>TRBJ2-7|-|TRBV7-2|-
CASSSRDRTEQYF
TGTGCCAGCAGCTCCCGTGACAGAACCGAGCAGTACTTC
>TRBJ2-7|TRBD1|TRBV5-1|-
CASSATGGAESEQYF
TGCGCCAGCAGCGCAACAGGGGGCGCAGAGTCCGAGCAGTACTTC
>TRBJ1-5|TRBD1|TRBV6-1|-
CASSETGTGGALYNQPQHF
TGTGCCAGCAGTGAAACCGGGACAGGGGGGGCACTTTACAATCAGCCCCAGCATTTT
>TRBJ1-4|TRBD1|TRBV6-5|-
CASRGTGTGYEKLFF
TGTGCCAGCAGGGGGACCGGGACAGGATATGAAAAACTGTTTTTT
>TRBJ1-1|-|TRBV29-1|few
CSGVGGWNTEAFF
TGCAGCGGTGTCGGAGGGTGGAACACTGAAGCTTTCTTT
>TRBJ2-1|TRBD1|TRBV5-5|-
CASSAIPTGGPPDEQFF
TGTGCCAGCAGCGCGATACCGACAGGGGGCCCCCCTGATGAGCAGTTCTTC
>TRBJ1-3|-|TRBV28|-
CASTGSPGNTIYF
TGTGCCAGTACAGGGTCCCCTGGAAACACCATATATTTT
>TRBJ2-5|TRBD1|TRBV4-1|-
CASSRPDRGPETQYF
TGCGCCAGCAGCAGGCCGGACAGGGGGCCGGAGACCCAGTACTTC
>TRBJ1-5|-|TRBV6-5|-
CASRQGHNQPQHF
TGTGCCAGCAGGCAGGGTCACAATCAGCCCCAGCATTTT
>TRBJ1-5|TRBD1|TRBV19|once
CASSIWQGAQLNQPQHF
TGTGCCAGTAGTATATGGCAGGGGGCTCAACTTAATCAGCCCCAGCATTTT
>TRBJ1-2|-|TRBV18|-
CASSPGGRTADYGYIF
TGTGCCAGCTCACCGGGGGGTCGGACGGCGGATTATGGCTACATCTTC